The 3 T cell receptor beta chains listed next were all sequenced from one sample in a study of blood T cell repertoires in COVID-19. The repertoire was sequenced with immunoSEQ multiplex PCR; TCRdb's copy has only in-frame clones and lacks some. Of more than 50,000 clones listed, 90% were seen once; the top ten hold 10% to 15%. Material for sequencing was peripheral blood. Receptors were obtained from a man in his sixties with active COVID-19.

This clone came up once. The J gene is TRBJ1-2, the V gene TRBV25-1; 8 bases match TRBD1. CDR3 length equals 15 residues. J lost 2 bases, V lost 3 bases, and 5 bases had no gene match. Germline-derived CDR1 and CDR2 are MGHDK and SYGVNS. CDR3 amino acids: CASSEQGAGNYGYTF. CDR3 DNA sequence: TGTGCCAGCAGTGAGCAGGGGGCTGGGAACTATGGCTACACCTTC.

V is TRBV28 and J is TRBJ2-2; weak D call: TRBD1 (5 bases). With 2 bases removed from V and 7 bases from J, the gap between germline ends came to 14 bases. The germline gives CDR1 MDHEN, CDR2 SYDVKM. The CDR3 consists of 15 residues. The CDR3 here is CASSLPGFEVGELFF. The CDR3 nucleotides are TGTGCCAGCAGTTTACCAGGGTTTGAGGTCGGGGAGCTGTTTTTT.

The chain is built from TRBV27 and TRBJ1-5; 8 bases agree with TRBD1. Germline CDR1 MNHEY, CDR2 SMNVEV (reference sequence). The trim removed 8 bases at V and 6 bases at J, leaving 12 bases unmatched. CDR3 length equals 15 residues. The CDR3 DNA reads TGTGCCAGCCTTACAGGGGGGCAGGGCGGTCAGCCCCAGCATTTT. Protein product: CASLTGGQGGQPQHF.